The 15 T cell receptor beta chains below all came from one sample that was sequenced in a study of early T cells in non-severe SARS-CoV-2 infection (dated by TCRdb to the early 2020s). Library creation used 5' RACE. Sequencing was performed on a NextSeq 500. TCRdb reanalyzed the raw reads on its own, using fastp at Q25 for trimming and MiXCR for clone calling, and kept in-frame beta chains. Each CDR3 protein gets just one entry, which takes the most common genes and DNA from the rows behind it. The sample includes about 80,000 distinct CDR3 sequences, with approximately 12% observed a single time. The ten largest clones add up to about 16% of the sample. Material: whole blood, obtained at baseline. The receptors stem from an adult who was a healthcare worker with PCR-confirmed SARS-CoV-2 infection or an uninfected control (not recorded which). The donor label of this sample is uncertain.

V and J are TRBV7-2 and TRBJ1-2; D is unresolved. This CDR3 is built from 12 residues. The germline CDR1 and CDR2 sequences are SGHTA and FQGNSA. V lost 5 bases, J lost 7 bases, and 11 bases lay in between. In nucleotides, the CDR3 is TGTGCCAGCAGCCCCCGTAGCGCTGGCTACACCTTC. Encoded protein: CASSPRSAGYTF.

CDR3 in DNA: TGCAGTGCTAGAGATCGCGGGACCCCGACTAGTCAGTACTTC. Translated, it gives CSARDRGTPTSQYF. The chain links TRBV20-1 to TRBJ2-4; perhaps TRBD2 as D (6 bases). CDR1 and CDR2 (germline): DFQATT, SNEGSKA (reference sequence). The CDR3 is made up of 14 amino acids. V was shortened by 0 bases and J by 12 bases, with 18 bases between the two germline ends.

The chain employs TRBV7-9 and TRBJ2-7; 13 nucleotides line up with TRBD2. J lost 7 bases, V lost 3 bases, and 6 bases had no gene match. Germline V gene data show CDR1 as SEHNR and CDR2 as FQNEAQ (reference sequence). This CDR3 contains 15 residues. The CDR3 DNA follows: TGTGCCAGCAGCTTCCGGACTAGCGGGAGTGTAGAGCAGTACTTC. It specifies CASSFRTSGSVEQYF.

This clonotype showed up just a few times. The V and J genes are TRBV7-3 and TRBJ2-7, with unresolved D. V was pared by 11 bases and J by 5 bases, with 7 bases between. Germline CDR1 reads SGHTA; CDR2 reads FQGTGA. The CDR3 spans 9 residues. The CDR3 reads CAGFNEQYF. CDR3 bases: TGTGCCGGATTCAACGAGCAGTACTTC.

The chain combines TRBV30 with TRBJ1-1, with D uncertain. Between the trimmed V and J ends, which lost 1 base and 1 base, there was a span of 13 bases. The CDR3 contains 15 residues. Germline V gene lookup returns CDR1 GTSNPN and CDR2 SVGIG (reference sequence). Here the CDR3 reads CAWSGPRGRNTEAFF. CDR3 coding DNA: TGTGCCTGGAGTGGACCCCGAGGCAGGAACACTGAAGCTTTCTTT.

This clonotype appeared a few times. The chain employs TRBV7-9 and TRBJ1-4; no clear D. CDR1 and CDR2 (germline): SEHNR, FQNEAQ (reference sequence). The CDR3 runs to 15 residues. Trimming took 4 bases from V and 5 from J, leaving 14 bases between them. CDR3 DNA sequence: TGTGCCAGCAGCTCACGACCGGTCGGAAATGAAAAACTGTTTTTT. It encodes CASSSRPVGNEKLFF.

This rearrangement joins TRBV24-1 to TRBJ1-5; possibly TRBD1 for D (6 bases). V lost 1 base to trimming and J lost 4 bases, with 10 bases between them. The CDR3 extends over 15 amino acids. The germline CDR1 and CDR2 sequences are KGHDR and SFDVKD. The CDR3 here is CATSDLKGGNQPQHF. The CDR3 nucleotides are TGTGCCACCAGTGATTTAAAAGGGGGTAATCAGCCCCAGCATTTT.

This clonotype has a handful of counts. The chain carries TRBV5-1 and TRBJ1-1, with TRBD1 as a possible D gene (5 bases). The CDR3 consists of 15 residues. Germline V gene data show CDR1 as SGHRS and CDR2 as YFSETQ. Between the trimmed V and J ends, which lost 4 bases and 0 bases, there was a span of 13 bases. The CDR3 nucleotides are TGCGCCAGCAGCGTGGGACGGAACTTGAACACTGAAGCTTTCTTT. It translates to CASSVGRNLNTEAFF.

This clonotype has a single count. The genes are TRBV29-1 and TRBJ2-3; weak D call: TRBD2 (6 bases). Germline-derived CDR1 and CDR2 are SQVTM and ANQGSEA. Between the trimmed V and J ends, which lost 5 bases and 0 bases, there was a span of 18 bases. This CDR3 has 16 amino acids. The CDR3 here is CSVNGASGLSTDTQYF. The CDR3, as DNA: TGCAGCGTTAATGGGGCAAGCGGGCTCAGCACAGATACGCAGTATTTT.

This clonotype has a count of ten or more. This chain joins TRBV28 and TRBJ1-4; 7 bases line up with TRBD1. CDR3 length equals 16 residues. Germline CDR1 reads MDHEN; CDR2 reads SYDVKM. The J segment lost 0 bases and the V segment lost 7 bases, leaving 8 bases of the junction unmatched. The CDR3 DNA reads as TGTGCCAGCACCATGGGACAGTGGGCAACTAATGAAAAACTGTTTTTT. The encoded protein is CASTMGQWATNEKLFF.

This clonotype was seen ten or more times. This chain connects TRBV6-6 to TRBJ2-1, with D perhaps TRBD2 (6 bases). The CDR3 consists of 14 residues. V shed 7 bases and J shed 3 bases, with 13 bases lying between them. Germline loops: CDR1 MNHNY, CDR2 SVGAGI (reference sequence). The CDR3 region has the DNA TGTGCCAGCACCGTCGCGGGATTCTACAATGAGCAGTTCTTC. Amino acid sequence: CASTVAGFYNEQFF.

The chain is built from TRBV5-1 and TRBJ1-4; a weak D match, TRBD1 (6 bases). Trimming took off 0 bases at V and 3 bases at J, with 18 bases between the two ends. Germline V gives CDR1 SGHRS, CDR2 YFSETQ. CDR3 length: 18 residues. This chain's CDR3 is CASSLELTLPGANEKLFF. CDR3 DNA sequence: TGCGCCAGCAGCTTGGAGCTCACTCTGCCAGGGGCTAATGAAAAACTGTTTTTT.

The chain uses TRBV5-1 and TRBJ2-7; D gene unclear. Germline CDR1 is SGHRS and CDR2 is YFSETQ. CDR3 size: 15 residues. Between the trimmed V and J ends, which lost 0 bases and 5 bases, there was a span of 15 bases. In DNA, the CDR3 is TGCGCCAGCAGCTTGGATTCGGAGAAAGTGGACGAGCAGTACTTC. It yields the protein CASSLDSEKVDEQYF.

By share, this clonotype counts as medium-sized (0.01 to 0.1%). This chain links TRBV7-2 with TRBJ2-2; D remains unclear. The germline CDR1 and CDR2 sequences are SGHTA and FQGNSA. The CDR3 consists of 15 residues. Trimming removed 5 bases at V and 0 bases at J, with 10 bases between. CDR3 sequence: CASSVISPNTGELFF. The CDR3 DNA reads TGTGCCAGCAGCGTAATCAGTCCGAACACCGGGGAGCTGTTTTTT.

The table lists this clonotype with a few counts. The chain employs TRBV29-1 and TRBJ2-5; 7 nucleotides align to TRBD1. V dropped 6 bases and J dropped 5; count of bases not matched to a gene: 15. The CDR3 is made up of 15 amino acids. The germline gives CDR1 SQVTM, CDR2 ANQGSEA. CDR3 nucleotides: TGCAGCGTCCCCAACCTATACAGGGGTCGGGAGACCCAGTACTTC. Its translation: CSVPNLYRGRETQYF.